Sequencing of this T cell receptor beta chain was carried out in a study of Ad26.COV2.S vaccination and SARS-CoV-2 variants. Note on this clone: The antigen remains undetermined.

The treatment was: 19 received Ad26.COV2.S at low or high dose, single or two shots; about 5 received placebo; per-sample allocation not given. Sampling happened 63 days after the first vaccine or placebo injection. This CDR3 contains 13 residues. V was shortened by 6 bases and J by 1 base, with 9 bases between the two germline ends. The germline gives CDR1 MNHNY, CDR2 SVGAGI (reference sequence). Assay: immunoSEQ multiplex PCR; the TCRdb copy retains only in-frame clones and omits some. The repertoire includes 200,000 to 300,000 clones, around 85% of them detected once, and less than 3.5% sits in the top ten. General observations from the study: Those who received vaccine or placebo ended up with similar non-spike TCR breadth. It is possible that the TCR breadth and depth analyses underestimated the total T cell responses.

The V call is TRBV6-6, the J call TRBJ1-1; D perhaps matches TRBD1 (6 bases). The sequence derives from a person aged 18-65 years who received the Ad26.COV2.S COVID-19 vaccine or a placebo. The starting material was peripheral blood, obtained in a trial of Ad26.COV2.S vaccine versus placebo. CDR3 in DNA: TGTGCCAGCAGAAGACAGGCGAACACTGAAGCTTTCTTT. It codes for CASRRQANTEAFF.